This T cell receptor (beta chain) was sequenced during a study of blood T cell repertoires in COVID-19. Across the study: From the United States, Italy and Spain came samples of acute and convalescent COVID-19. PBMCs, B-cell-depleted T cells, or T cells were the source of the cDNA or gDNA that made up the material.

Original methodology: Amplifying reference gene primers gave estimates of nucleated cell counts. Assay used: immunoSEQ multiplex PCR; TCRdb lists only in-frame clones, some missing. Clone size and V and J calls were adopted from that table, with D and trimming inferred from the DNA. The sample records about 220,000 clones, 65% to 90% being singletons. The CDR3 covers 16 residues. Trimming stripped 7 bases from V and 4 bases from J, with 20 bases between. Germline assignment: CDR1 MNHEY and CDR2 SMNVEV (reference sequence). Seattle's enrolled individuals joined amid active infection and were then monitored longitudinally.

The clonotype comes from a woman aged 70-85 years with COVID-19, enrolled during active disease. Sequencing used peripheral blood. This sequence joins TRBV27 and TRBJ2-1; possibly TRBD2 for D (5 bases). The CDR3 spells CASTDRLEGVYNEQFF. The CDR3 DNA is TGTGCCAGCACTGATAGACTCGAGGGAGTTTACAATGAGCAGTTCTTC.